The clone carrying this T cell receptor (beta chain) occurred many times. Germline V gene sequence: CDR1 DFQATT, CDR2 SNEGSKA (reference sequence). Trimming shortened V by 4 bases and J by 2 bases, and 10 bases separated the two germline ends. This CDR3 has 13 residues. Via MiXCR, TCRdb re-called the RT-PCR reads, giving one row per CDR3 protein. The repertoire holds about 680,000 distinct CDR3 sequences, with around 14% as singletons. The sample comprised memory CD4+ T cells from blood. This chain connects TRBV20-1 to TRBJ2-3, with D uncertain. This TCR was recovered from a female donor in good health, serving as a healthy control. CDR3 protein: CSATSTFTDTQYF. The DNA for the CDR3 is TGCAGTGCTACCTCAACATTCACAGATACGCAGTATTTT.